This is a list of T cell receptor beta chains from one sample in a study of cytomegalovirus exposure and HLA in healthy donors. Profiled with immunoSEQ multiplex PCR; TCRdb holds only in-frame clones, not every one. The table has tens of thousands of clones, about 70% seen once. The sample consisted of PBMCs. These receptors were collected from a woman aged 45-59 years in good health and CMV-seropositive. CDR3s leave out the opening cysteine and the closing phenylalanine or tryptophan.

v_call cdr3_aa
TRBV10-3 AISNWEGSYEQY
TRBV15 ATGRASGANVLT
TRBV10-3 AISDRFSEQY
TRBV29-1 SVGAGAGEQF
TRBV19 ASSIRSSMETQY
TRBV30 ASKVSGCRAGYT
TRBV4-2 ASSPTGTGHNEQF
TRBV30 AWTVGGAGAYEQY
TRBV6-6 ATGQFNQPQH
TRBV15 ATSRDRGTSAYEQY
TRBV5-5 ASSLVGGQNYGYT
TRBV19 ASSDPRAYTEAF
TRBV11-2 ASSHTGTGRAYEQY
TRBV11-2 ASSARYRNTEAF
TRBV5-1 ASSKDSYNEQF
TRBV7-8 ASSLLQGGEQY
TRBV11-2 ATTGGKNIQY
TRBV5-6 ASTKTGTSFYNEQF
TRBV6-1 ASLTGRMNTEAF
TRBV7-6 ASSLFRGGYGYT
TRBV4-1 ASSQTGVGNQPQH
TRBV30 AWSPRIRANTGELF
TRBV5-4 ASSPQGGIAEAF
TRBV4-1 ASSIGTGGAYGYT
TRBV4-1 ASSLGTVGEKLF
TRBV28 ASSAPTGKNTEAF
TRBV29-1 SVHSGSEQY
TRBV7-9 ASSVPTIGAEAF
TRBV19 ASSQDMNTEAF
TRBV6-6 ASSYERFTDTQY
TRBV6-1 ASRGGLAGQEQY
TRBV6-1 ASSEALGTGDEQF
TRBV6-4 ASSRRSTTHTGELF
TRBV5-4 ASSLAGGGIEQF
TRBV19 ASSPSQRSTEAF
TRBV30 AWIPKGQGDQPQH
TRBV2 ASSDRGNIQY
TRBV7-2 ASSSGTRPTDTQY
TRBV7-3 ASSGTANTGELF
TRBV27 ASSRATVNTGELF
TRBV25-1 ASSESGPKETQY
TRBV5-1 ASSNGQGADTQY
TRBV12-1 ASSFATNRLAGGRNTQY
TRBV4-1 ASSHPTGATPDTQY
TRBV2 ASSVGLAGGIEQY
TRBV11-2 ASSQRLAGFGETQY
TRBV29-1 SVVLPSGSRSKNIQY
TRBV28 ASSLVPDREGGELF
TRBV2 ASRRTSARSYEQY
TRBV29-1 SVGGTSGLAEEQF
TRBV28 ASRTGGNNQPQH